These T cell receptor beta chains were read from a single sample in a study of cytomegalovirus exposure and HLA in healthy donors. The data were produced by immunoSEQ multiplex PCR, yet TCRdb's version contains in-frame clones alone and is incomplete. The sample lists 64,000 or so clones; roughly 70% were seen once. The sequenced material came from PBMCs. These receptors were taken from a woman aged 45-65 years in good health and CMV-seropositive. The CDR3 runs from the conserved cysteine through the conserved F or W. The D gene is left open where the match is weak. The size entry is marked missing in some rows and otherwise reads once, few, many or a size class.

J,V,length,size,D,CDR3,DNA
TRBJ1-4,TRBV12-5,12,few,.,CASGLPESKLFF,TGTGCTAGTGGTTTGCCCGAGAGTAAACTGTTTTTT
TRBJ1-5,TRBV15,14,few,TRBD1,CATSKRQGAGPQHF,TGTGCCACCAGCAAGCGACAGGGGGCCGGGCCCCAGCATTTT
TRBJ1-1,TRBV4-3,13,.,.,CASSDRTNTEAFF,TGCGCCAGCAGCGACAGAACGAACACTGAAGCTTTCTTT
TRBJ1-1,TRBV13,12,.,.,CASSQWGEQAFF,TGTGCCAGCAGCCAGTGGGGGGAACAAGCTTTCTTT
TRBJ1-1,TRBV30,13,.,.,CAWNSFANTEAFF,TGTGCCTGGAATAGCTTTGCGAACACTGAAGCTTTCTTT
TRBJ2-7,TRBV15,17,.,.,CATSRDHSNTYSYEQYF,TGTGCCACCAGCAGAGATCACAGTAACACTTACTCCTACGAGCAGTACTTC
TRBJ2-5,TRBV7-9,15,.,.,CASSLAPGVAETQYF,TGTGCCAGCAGCTTAGCGCCCGGGGTGGCGGAGACCCAGTACTTC
TRBJ1-2,TRBV27,13,.,.,CASSLSTDYGYTF,TGTGCCAGCAGTTTATCGACAGACTATGGCTACACCTTC
TRBJ2-7,TRBV7-8,13,once,.,CASSLSGRYEQYF,TGTGCCAGCAGCTTGTCAGGCCGATACGAGCAGTACTTC
TRBJ2-1,TRBV12-5,14,.,TRBD1,CASGLETGEGEQFF,TGTGCTAGTGGTTTGGAAACAGGGGAAGGTGAGCAGTTCTTC
TRBJ2-3,TRBV27,14,.,.,CASRQVSSTDTQYF,TGTGCCAGCAGACAGGTATCTAGCACAGATACGCAGTATTTT
TRBJ1-1,TRBV2,13,.,TRBD1,CASILDRDTEAFF,TGTGCCAGCATCCTGGACAGGGACACTGAAGCTTTCTTT
TRBJ2-2,TRBV19,15,.,.,CASIGWSSRVGELFF,TGTGCCAGTATCGGTTGGAGTTCACGGGTCGGGGAGCTGTTTTTT
TRBJ2-2,TRBV9,17,.,.,CASSVGRGLMNTGELFF,TGTGCCAGCAGCGTGGGGCGTGGGCTGATGAACACCGGGGAGCTGTTTTTT